The T cell receptor (beta chain) described here comes from a study of CD8 T cells in Susac syndrome. CD8+ and CD4+ T cells taken from blood had their TCR beta sequenced. The CD8+ and CD4+ T cells were negatively isolated, with the TEMRA cells enriched by FACS. The CDR3 is 15 amino acids. CDR1 and CDR2 (germline): MDHEN, SYDVKM. Trimming took 5 bases from V and 2 from J, leaving 12 bases between them. Random hexamers primed reverse transcription of about 0.5 to 1 ug RNA. immunoSEQ multiplex PCR amplified TCR beta CDR3 across 54 Vbeta, 13 Jbeta. TCRdb recomputed calls from the immunoSEQ multiplex PCR reads with MiXCR, one row per CDR3 protein. The sample includes about 80,000 distinct CDR3 sequences, 94% of them seen just once.

Sequencing was performed on CD8+ T cells from PBMCs. The TCR was taken from a human donor in good health. The V gene is TRBV28, the J gene TRBJ2-2; D may be TRBD1 or TRBD2 (5 bases each). The CDR3 region has the DNA TGTGCCAGCAGTCCCCGGGACGCAAACACCGGGGAGCTGTTTTTT. Its translation is CASSPRDANTGELFF. Drawing the rest from reference TRBV28 and TRBJ2-2, the complete variable domain is DVKVTQSSRYLVKRTGEKVFLECVQDMDHENMFWYRQDPGLGLRLIYFSYDVKMKEKGDIPEGYSVSREKKERFSLILESASTNQTSMYLCASSPRDANTGELFFGEGSRLTVL.